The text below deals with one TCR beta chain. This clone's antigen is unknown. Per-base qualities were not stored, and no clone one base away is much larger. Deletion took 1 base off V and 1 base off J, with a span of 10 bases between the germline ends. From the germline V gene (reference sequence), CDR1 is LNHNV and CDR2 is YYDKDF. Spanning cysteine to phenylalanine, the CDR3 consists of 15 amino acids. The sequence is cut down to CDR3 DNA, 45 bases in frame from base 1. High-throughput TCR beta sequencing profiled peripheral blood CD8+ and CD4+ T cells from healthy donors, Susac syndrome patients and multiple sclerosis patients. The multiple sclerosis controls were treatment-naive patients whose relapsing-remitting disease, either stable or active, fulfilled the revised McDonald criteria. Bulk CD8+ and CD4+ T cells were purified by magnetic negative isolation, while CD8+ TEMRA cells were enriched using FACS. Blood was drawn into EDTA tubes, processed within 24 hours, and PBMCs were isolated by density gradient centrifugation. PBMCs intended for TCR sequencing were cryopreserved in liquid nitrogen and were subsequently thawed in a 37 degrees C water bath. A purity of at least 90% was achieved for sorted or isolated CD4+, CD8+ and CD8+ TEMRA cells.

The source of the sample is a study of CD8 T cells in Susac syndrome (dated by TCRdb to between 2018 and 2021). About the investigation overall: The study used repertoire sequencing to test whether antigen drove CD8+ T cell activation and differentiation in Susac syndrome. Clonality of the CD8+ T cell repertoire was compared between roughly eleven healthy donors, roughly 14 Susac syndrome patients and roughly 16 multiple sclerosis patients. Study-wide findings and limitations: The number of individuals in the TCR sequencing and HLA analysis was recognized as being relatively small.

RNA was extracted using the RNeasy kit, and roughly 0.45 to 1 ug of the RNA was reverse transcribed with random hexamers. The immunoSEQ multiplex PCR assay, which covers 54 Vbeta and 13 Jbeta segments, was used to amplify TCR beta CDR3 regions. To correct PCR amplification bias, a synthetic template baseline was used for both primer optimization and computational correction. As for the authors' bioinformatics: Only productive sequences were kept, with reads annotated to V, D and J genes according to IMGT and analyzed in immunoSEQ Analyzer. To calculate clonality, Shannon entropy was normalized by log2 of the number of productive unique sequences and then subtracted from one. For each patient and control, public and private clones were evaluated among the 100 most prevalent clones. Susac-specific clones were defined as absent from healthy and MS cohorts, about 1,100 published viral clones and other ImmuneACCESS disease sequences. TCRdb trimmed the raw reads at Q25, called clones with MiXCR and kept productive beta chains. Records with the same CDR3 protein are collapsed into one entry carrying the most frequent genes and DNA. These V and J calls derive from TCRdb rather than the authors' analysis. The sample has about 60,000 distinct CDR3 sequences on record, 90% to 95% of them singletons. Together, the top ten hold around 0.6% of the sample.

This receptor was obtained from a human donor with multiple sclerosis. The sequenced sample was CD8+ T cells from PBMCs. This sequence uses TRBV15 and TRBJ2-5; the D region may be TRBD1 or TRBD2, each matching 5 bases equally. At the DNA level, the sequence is TGTGCCACCAGCAGAGTTGGGGACGCCCAAGAGACCCAGTACTTC. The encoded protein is CATSRVGDAQETQYF.